A single sample gave rise to the 4 T cell receptor beta chains below, sequenced in a study of regulatory T cells in long-lasting Graves disease. Time point noted: newly diagnosed GD, antithyroid drugs for less than 3 months. RNA from PBMCs was the source of the TCR library. Arm-PCR of CDR3 regions and iRepertoire HTBI primers were used to build TCR beta libraries. TCRdb re-called the multiplex PCR reads through MiXCR, storing one row per CDR3 protein. In the table there are roughly 500,000 distinct CDR3 sequences, roughly 14% of which are singletons. This same sample was also taken into another study, of T cells in Graves' hyperthyroidism and ophthalmopathy.

Sequencing was performed on peripheral blood mononuclear cells (PBMCs), taken at new diagnosis, from a patient treated with antithyroid drugs. These receptors came from a man in his thirties or forties with Graves disease.

This clonotype occurred many times. This chain joins TRBV7-9 and TRBJ2-5; D unresolved. The CDR3 is made up of 15 amino acids. V was shortened by 3 bases and J by 5 bases, with 16 bases between the two germline ends. From germline, CDR1 is SEHNR and CDR2 FQNEAQ (reference sequence). CDR3 sequence: CASSLGHAVGETQYF. CDR3 nucleotides: TGTGCCAGCAGCTTGGGCCACGCGGTCGGGGAGACCCAGTACTTC. Supplemented by reference TRBV7-9 and TRBJ2-5, the full variable domain reads DTGVSQNPRHKITKRGQNVTFRCDPISEHNRLYWYRQTLGQGPEFLTYFQNEAQLEKSRLLSDRFSAERPKGSFSTLEIQRTEQGDSAMYLCASSLGHAVGETQYFGPGTRLLVL.

This clonotype was recorded many times. This chain uses TRBV20-1 with TRBJ2-3, with 14 nucleotides matching TRBD2. CDR1 is DFQATT, CDR2 SNEGSKA, per germline (reference sequence). The CDR3 is 14 amino acids. V shed 5 bases, J shed 4 bases, and the junction held 2 bases outside the gene matches. This CDR3 reads CSAGTSGRSDTQYF. In DNA, the CDR3 is TGCAGTGCTGGGACTAGCGGGAGATCAGATACGCAGTATTTT.

This clonotype was detected many times. The chain uses TRBV28 and TRBJ2-5; tentatively, D is TRBD1 (6 bases). This CDR3 is 13 amino acids long. Germline-derived CDR1 and CDR2 are MDHEN and SYDVKM. The V end was cut by 10 bases, the J end by 2 bases, with 14 bases between. The CDR3 loop is CATFGTRQETQYF. DNA for the CDR3: TGTGCCACGTTCGGGACAAGGCAAGAGACCCAGTACTTC. Supplemented by reference TRBV28 and TRBJ2-5, the full variable domain reads DVKVTQSSRYLVKRTGEKVFLECVQDMDHENMFWYRQDPGLGLRLIYFSYDVKMKEKGDIPEGYSVSREKKERFSLILESASTNQTSMYLCATFGTRQETQYFGPGTRLLVL.

This clonotype was seen repeatedly, ten times or more. V gene TRBV20-1 combines with J gene TRBJ1-1; the match to TRBD1 covers 7 bases. Germline V CDR1 and CDR2: DFQATT, SNEGSKA (reference sequence). The V segment lost 0 bases and the J segment 3 bases; nucleotides outside the gene matches: 10. The CDR3 loop spans 16 amino acids. The CDR3 region has the DNA TGCAGTGCTAGAGATCCCCTACAGGGGATGTACACTGAAGCTTTCTTT. Translation: CSARDPLQGMYTEAFF.